Listed here are 10 T cell receptor beta chains from one sample, sequenced in a study of circulating tumor DNA in untreated peripheral T-cell lymphoma. Measured with immunoSEQ multiplex PCR; TCRdb has only the in-frame clones, and not every one. This sample has about 5,000 clones; roughly 70% occur once, and the top ten carry roughly 44%. Specimen: tumor tissue. These receptors came from a human donor with peripheral T-cell lymphoma.

This chain links TRBV18 with TRBJ2-3; the D is unclear. Germline CDR1 KGHSH, CDR2 LQKENI. V shed 3 bases and J shed 2 bases, with 9 bases lying between them. The CDR3 is 14 amino acids. The CDR3 nucleotides are TGTGCCAGCTCACCGGGTTATCCCACAGATACGCAGTATTTT. Protein product: CASSPGYPTDTQYF.

In this sample, this clone turned up once. The chain links TRBV29-1 to TRBJ2-2; no clear D gene. Trimming removed 6 bases at V and 0 bases at J, with 8 bases between. The length of the CDR3 is 13 residues. Germline V lookup: CDR1 SQVTM, CDR2 ANQGSEA. The CDR3 nucleotides are TGCAGCGTGGGAACAGCGAACACCGGGGAGCTGTTTTTT. This sequence encodes CSVGTANTGELFF.

This sequence joins TRBV11-3 and TRBJ1-3, with D maybe TRBD1 (5 bases). This CDR3 is built from 15 residues. V lost 3 bases and J 4 bases, leaving 13 bases between the germline ends. CDR1 is SGHNT and CDR2 is YENEEA in the germline V gene. CDR3 in DNA: TGTGCCAGCAGCTTTCCGCCAGGGTGGGGAAACACCATATATTTT. Its translation: CASSFPPGWGNTIYF.

This chain uses TRBV15 with TRBJ2-5; TRBD2 aligns across 11 bases. V was pared by 4 bases and J by 3 bases, with 10 bases of the junction left unmatched. In germline, CDR1 is LNHNV, CDR2 YYDKDF (reference sequence). The CDR3 loop spans 17 amino acids. CDR3 in DNA: TGTGCCACCAGCACAATTGGAGTAGCGGGAGGGAAAGAGACCCAGTACTTC. The encoded protein is CATSTIGVAGGKETQYF. The whole variable domain, remainder taken from reference TRBV15 and TRBJ2-5, is DAMVIQNPRYQVTQFGKPVTLSCSQTLNHNVMYWYQQKSSQAPKLLFHYYDKDFNNEADTPDNFQSRRPNTSFCFLDIRSPGLGDTAMYLCATSTIGVAGGKETQYFGPGTRLLVL.

This clone turned up a few times. V usage is TRBV28 and J usage is TRBJ2-2, with 11 nucleotides matching TRBD2. Per the germline V gene, CDR1 is MDHEN and CDR2 is SYDVKM. The CDR3 has 18 amino acids. The J segment lost 3 bases and the V segment lost 8 bases, leaving 14 bases of the junction unmatched. CDR3 bases: TGTGCCAGCCATCCCCCTTTTAGCGGGGGGGAGTACACCGGGGAGCTGTTTTTT. Amino acid sequence: CASHPPFSGGEYTGELFF.

This clone has only a few counts. V gene TRBV18 combines with J gene TRBJ2-1; no reliable D call. The CDR3 runs to 13 residues. The germline CDR1 and CDR2 sequences are KGHSH and LQKENI. V dropped 0 bases and J dropped 9 bases, with 9 bases sitting between them. The CDR3 is CASSPPSSSEQFF. The CDR3 nucleotides are TGTGCCAGCTCACCACCTAGCTCATCTGAGCAGTTCTTC.

The CDR3 here is CANPGRQNEKLFF. CDR3 in DNA: TGTGCCAACCCTGGCCGGCAAAATGAAAAACTGTTTTTT. The gene calls are TRBV6-8 and TRBJ1-4; no firm D call. V lost 10 bases and J lost 5, with 14 bases in between. Germline CDR1 MNHGY, CDR2 SAAAGT. The CDR3 has 13 residues.

V usage is TRBV11-3 and J usage is TRBJ2-1; TRBD2 agrees at 11 bases. Germline trimming cut 3 bases from V and 7 bases from J; bases unmatched to any gene: 8. This CDR3 spans 16 amino acids. Germline CDR1 is SGHNT and CDR2 is YENEEA. CDR3 sequence: CASSLGLAGGRNEQFF. In DNA, the CDR3 is TGTGCCAGCAGCTTGGGTCTAGCGGGAGGTCGTAATGAGCAGTTCTTC.

This clone occurred a few times. CDR3 DNA: TGTGCCAGCAGATCCACCCCGGGACAGGATTACAATGAGCAGTTCTTC. Translated: CASRSTPGQDYNEQFF. The chain carries TRBV6-8 and TRBJ2-1; TRBD1 agrees at 8 bases. V lost 6 bases, J lost 4 bases, and 11 bases stayed unmatched. The CDR3 covers 16 residues. Germline V gene sequence: CDR1 MNHGY, CDR2 SAAAGT.

The V gene is TRBV30, the J gene TRBJ1-1; tentative D call: TRBD1 (5 bases). V was pared by 4 bases and J by 8 bases, with 17 bases between. In germline, CDR1 is GTSNPN, CDR2 SVGIG (reference sequence). The CDR3 contains 13 residues. The chain's CDR3 is CAWTRQRGSEAFF. The CDR3 DNA is TGTGCCTGGACCCGACAGAGAGGGTCCGAAGCTTTCTTT. Complete variable domain (other parts from reference TRBV30 and TRBJ1-1): SQTIHQWPATLVQPVGSPLSLECTVEGTSNPNLYWYRQAAGRGLQLLFYSVGIGQISSEVPQNLSASRPQDRQFILSSKKLLLSDSGFYLCAWTRQRGSEAFFGQGTRLTVV.